This entry lists 4 T cell receptor beta chains sequenced from one sample in a study of blood T cells in healthy people across ages (dated by TCRdb to the mid-2010s). The library was built by means of 5' RACE. The sequencer was an Illumina HiSeq 2500. A second roughly 7 to 11 cycle PCR used a sample-barcoded 5' primer and a J-beta primer mix. The public reads were reprocessed in TCRdb via fastp at Q25 and MiXCR, keeping in-frame beta chains. Every entry covers one CDR3 protein and lists the most common genes and DNA from its rows. The sample profile shows hundreds of thousands of distinct CDR3 sequences; 58% of them were found once. The top ten hold 35% to 40% of the sample. Sequences were obtained from blood. Receptors originate from a man aged 55 to 70 in good health.

The chain carries TRBV7-9 and TRBJ2-5; no reliable D call. This CDR3 is 15 amino acids long. Germline lookup yields CDR1 SEHNR and CDR2 FQNEAQ (reference sequence). The germline V and J ends were trimmed by 7 bases and 2 bases, with 17 bases remaining between them. Here the CDR3 reads CASNTHGPAQETQYF. In DNA, the CDR3 is TGTGCCAGCAACACCCACGGCCCGGCTCAAGAGACCCAGTACTTC.

The rearrangement joins TRBV4-1 to TRBJ1-2; maybe TRBD1 (6 bases). Trimming pared 4 bases from V and 2 bases from J, leaving 14 bases between. Germline CDR1 MGHRA, CDR2 YSYEKL. The length of the CDR3 is 15 residues. The chain's CDR3 is CASSPEGGMNYGYTF. The DNA for the CDR3 is TGCGCCAGCAGCCCAGAGGGGGGGATGAACTATGGCTACACCTTC.

The V call is TRBV12-3 or TRBV12-4, the J call TRBJ2-3; D is perhaps TRBD2 (7 bases). V lost 6 bases to trimming and J lost 6 bases, with 19 bases between them. The CDR3 loop spans 15 amino acids. For the CDR3, the DNA is TGTGCCAGCAGCTTAAACGCGGGGGCGGGGGATACGCAGTATTTT. This sequence encodes CASSLNAGAGDTQYF.

This chain uses TRBV7-9 with TRBJ1-6; D not certain. In germline, CDR1 is SEHNR, CDR2 FQNEAQ (reference sequence). V was trimmed by 8 bases and J by 7 bases, leaving 15 bases between them. This CDR3 is 14 amino acids long. The CDR3: CASCSTRRNSPLHF. In DNA, the CDR3 is TGTGCCAGCTGCTCGACAAGGCGGAATTCACCCCTCCACTTT.